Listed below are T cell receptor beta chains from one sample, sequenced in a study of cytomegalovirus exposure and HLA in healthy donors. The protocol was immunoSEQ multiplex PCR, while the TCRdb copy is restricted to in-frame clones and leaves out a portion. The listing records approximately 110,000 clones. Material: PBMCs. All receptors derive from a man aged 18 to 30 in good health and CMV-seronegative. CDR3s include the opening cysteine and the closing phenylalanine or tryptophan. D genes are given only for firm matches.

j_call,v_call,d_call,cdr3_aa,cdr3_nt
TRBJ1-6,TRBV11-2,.,CASRRGLYSSGSPLHF,TGTGCCAGCAGACGCGGGCTATATTCGAGTGGTTCACCCCTCCACTTT
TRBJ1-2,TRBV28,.,CASSSIGQTANYGYTF,TGTGCCAGCAGTTCAATTGGACAGACAGCTAACTATGGCTACACCTTC
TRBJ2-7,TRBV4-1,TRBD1,CASSPDRGPSYEQYF,TGCGCCAGCAGCCCCGACAGGGGGCCCTCCTACGAGCAGTACTTC
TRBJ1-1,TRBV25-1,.,CASSREGPQNTEAFF,TGTGCCAGCAGCCGAGAGGGCCCCCAGAACACTGAAGCTTTCTTT
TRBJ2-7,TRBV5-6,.,CASSQVGSGSYEQYF,TGTGCCAGCAGCCAAGTGGGATCAGGGTCCTACGAGCAGTACTTC
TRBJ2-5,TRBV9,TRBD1,CASSRQDRGLETQYF,TGTGCCAGCAGTCGCCAGGACAGGGGGCTTGAGACCCAGTACTTC
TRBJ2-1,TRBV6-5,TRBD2,CASSPGTRGNEQFF,TGTGCCAGCAGTCCCGGGACTAGGGGTAATGAGCAGTTCTTC
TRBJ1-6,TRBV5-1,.,CASSLAVPSSSYNSPLHF,TGCGCCAGCAGCTTGGCTGTTCCCTCGAGCTCCTATAATTCACCCCTCCACTTT
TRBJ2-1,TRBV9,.,CASSVAPPRGTLREQFF,TGTGCCAGCAGCGTAGCCCCTCCCCGGGGGACTTTGCGTGAGCAGTTCTTC
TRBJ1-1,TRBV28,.,CASSSNGYGAFF,TGTGCCAGCAGCTCTAACGGGTACGGAGCTTTCTTT
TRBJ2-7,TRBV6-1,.,CASSAGIRYEQYF,TGTGCCAGCAGTGCGGGGATACGCTACGAGCAGTACTTC
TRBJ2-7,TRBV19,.,CASSIGGTHYEQYF,TGTGCCAGTAGTATTGGCGGGACTCACTACGAGCAGTACTTC
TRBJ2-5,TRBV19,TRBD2,CASSIRGGGGETQYF,TGTGCCAGTAGTATCCGCGGGGGGGGAGGAGAGACCCAGTACTTC
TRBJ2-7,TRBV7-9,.,CASSSVPRESYEQYF,TGTGCCAGCAGCTCGGTCCCCAGGGAATCCTACGAGCAGTACTTC
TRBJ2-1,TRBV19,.,CASRTRDYNEQFF,TGTGCCAGTAGAACCAGGGACTACAATGAGCAGTTCTTC
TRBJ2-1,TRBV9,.,CASSLLGVGSYNEQFF,TGTGCCAGCAGCCTCTTGGGAGTCGGCTCCTACAATGAGCAGTTCTTC